This T cell receptor beta chain was found in a study of breast tumors, draining lymph nodes, adjacent tissues. The lymph nodes were axillary draining lymph nodes from breast cancer patients. From germline, CDR1 is DFQATT and CDR2 SNEGSKA (reference sequence). V lost 2 bases, J lost 10 bases, and 21 bases lay in between. CDR3 length: 15 residues. Study-wide results and limits: Tumor repertoires ranked between lymph nodes and nontumor tissue in diversity, with V and J gene preferences. The data were judged consistent with most tumor T cells coming from lymph node and expanding in tumor.

MiXCR, run by TCRdb on the multiplex PCR reads, gives a single entry per CDR3 protein. In the table there are some 170,000 distinct CDR3 sequences, 25% to 40% of which are singletons. This clonotype was detected ten times or more. The antigen is undetermined. Sequenced input: axillary lymph node tissue. The TCR was taken from a female donor with breast cancer. Some clones in this sample may be carry-over from other donors' samples. The rearrangement uses TRBV20-1 and TRBJ1-5; D is unresolved. The CDR3 protein is CSARSPLRDGEPQHF. The CDR3 DNA is TGCAGTGCTAGATCCCCCCTAAGAGACGGTGAACCCCAGCATTTT.